Shown below are 9 T cell receptor beta chains from a single sample sequenced in a study of CD8 T cells in ankylosing spondylitis (dated by TCRdb to the late 2010s). Library construction relied on 5' RACE. The sequencer listed for this sample is Illumina HiSeq 2500. TCRdb redid the processing of the public reads, applying fastp at Q25 and MiXCR, and retained in-frame beta chains. Entries that share a CDR3 protein sequence are merged under the most common genes and DNA. This sample holds 250,000 to 350,000 distinct CDR3 sequences; 15% to 25% were observed only once. The ten largest clones add up to roughly 8% of the sample. The sequenced sample consisted of blood, either unsorted or a sorted T cell fraction (not recorded which). The receptor source for this set is a male donor with ankylosing spondylitis or in good health (not recorded which).

The chain is built from TRBV20-1 and TRBJ2-2, with D possibly TRBD2 on 6 matching bases. The length of the CDR3 is 15 residues. V lost 3 bases and J lost 2, with 13 bases in between. The germline V gene encodes CDR1 DFQATT and CDR2 SNEGSKA (reference sequence). The CDR3 bases are TGCAGTGCTAGGGGAGGCGGACTCAACACCGGGGAGCTGTTTTTT. Its protein is CSARGGGLNTGELFF.

This clonotype showed up just a few times. The gene calls are TRBV5-1 and TRBJ2-3, with D perhaps TRBD1 (6 bases). V lost 4 bases, J lost 0 bases, and 15 bases lay in between. The CDR3 loop spans 16 amino acids. Germline CDR1 SGHRS, CDR2 YFSETQ. The CDR3 nucleotides are TGCGCCAGCAGCCCCGAGCCGGGACAAAGCACAGATACGCAGTATTTT. Protein sequence: CASSPEPGQSTDTQYF.

The chain uses TRBV5-1 and TRBJ2-5; tentatively, D is TRBD1 or TRBD2 (5 bases each). There are 14 residues in the CDR3. V was clipped by 0 bases and J by 7 bases, with 13 bases between them. Germline loops: CDR1 SGHRS, CDR2 YFSETQ. In nucleotides, the CDR3 is TGCGCCAGCAGCTTGGAAACGGGACGGGTGACCCAGTACTTC. Amino acid sequence: CASSLETGRVTQYF.

This clonotype has a handful of counts. The V and J genes are TRBV6-1 and TRBJ2-5, with 10 nucleotides matching TRBD2. The J segment lost 2 bases and the V segment lost 6 bases, leaving 3 bases of the junction unmatched. The CDR3 length is 14 residues. Germline CDR1 and CDR2: MNHNS and SASEGT. The CDR3 is CASRLLAGQETQYF. In nucleotides, the CDR3 is TGTGCCAGCAGGCTACTAGCGGGGCAAGAGACCCAGTACTTC.

This clonotype has only a few counts. The J gene is TRBJ1-4, the V gene TRBV12-3 or TRBV12-4; 8 positions match TRBD1. The CDR3 is 15 residues long. V shed 3 bases, J shed 8 bases, and the junction held 8 bases outside the gene matches. This CDR3 reads CASSFTGGGIEKLFF. The CDR3 coding sequence is TGTGCCAGCAGTTTCACAGGGGGAGGAATAGAAAAACTGTTTTTT.

V is TRBV6-5 and J is TRBJ1-6; tentatively, D is TRBD1 (5 bases). The CDR3 extends over 17 amino acids. Germline V gene data show CDR1 as MNHEY and CDR2 as SVGAGI. Trimming pared 2 bases from V and 7 bases from J, leaving 18 bases between. CDR3 residues: CASSYKVGGFGNSPLHF. The CDR3 DNA sequence: TGTGCCAGCAGTTACAAGGTGGGGGGGTTCGGCAATTCACCCCTCCACTTT.

At least ten counts were recorded for this clonotype. The chain combines TRBV2 with TRBJ1-3; D call uncertain. V lost 6 bases, J lost 4 bases, and 7 bases lay in between. From germline, CDR1 is SNHLY and CDR2 FYNNEI. CDR3 length: 12 amino acids. The DNA of the CDR3 is TGTGCCAGCAGCCCGGAAGGAAACACCATATATTTT. Translation: CASSPEGNTIYF.

This clonotype showed up many times. J is TRBJ2-1 and V is TRBV6-2 or TRBV6-3, with TRBD2 matching over 13 bases. CDR1 is MNHEY and CDR2 is SVGEGT in the germline V gene. V shed 7 bases and J 6 bases; nucleotides not matched to a gene: 6. This CDR3 has 15 amino acids. CDR3 sequence: CASNLRLAGGNEQFF. CDR3 in DNA: TGTGCCAGCAACCTAAGACTAGCGGGAGGCAATGAGCAGTTCTTC.

This clonotype was found a few times. The CDR3 DNA reads as TGCGCCAGCTCCCCGGGGGCCCCCAACGAAGCCCAGTACTTC. As protein: CASSPGAPNEAQYF. V gene TRBV5-1 combines with J gene TRBJ2-5, with D possibly called TRBD1 or TRBD2 (6 bases each). The CDR3 has 14 residues. CDR1 is SGHRS and CDR2 is YFSETQ in the germline V gene. Trimming pared 7 bases from V and 9 bases from J, leaving 22 bases between.